This is a list of T cell receptor beta chains from one sample in a study of T-cell memory formation after mild COVID-19. TCRdb passed the 5' RACE reads through MiXCR, listing each CDR3 protein once. The table lists about 560,000 distinct CDR3 sequences, 20% to 25% of them singletons. The sequenced sample consisted of PBMCs or a T cell subset sorted from them (not recorded which). These receptors all stem from an adult woman who had mild COVID-19 (a few samples of this study predate the infection). Cell type and time point are not known. Each CDR3 is given with its conserved first and last residue. The order of the fields is D gene, J gene, V gene, clone size, CDR3 DNA, CDR3 protein. D genes are given only for firm matches. Expanded clones get a size class; other rows say once, few or many, or leave the size out.

>.|TRBJ1-5|TRBV4-1|.
TGCGCCAGCAGCCAATGGGACACTCATCAGCCCCAGCATTTT
CASSQWDTHQPQHF
>.|TRBJ2-3|TRBV9|.
TGTGCCAGCAGCGTAGGAGTTGGGACAGATACGCAGTATTTT
CASSVGVGTDTQYF
>.|TRBJ1-1|TRBV6-5|.
TGTGCCAGCAGTTATGACGCATCCAACACTGAAGCTTTCTTT
CASSYDASNTEAFF
>.|TRBJ1-5|TRBV2|.
TGTGCCAGCACGGCGCGGTTCCCCAATCAGCCCCAGCATTTT
CASTARFPNQPQHF
>.|TRBJ1-1|TRBV5-5|few
TGTGCCAGCTACTGGGGGTCTAACACTGAAGCTTTCTTT
CASYWGSNTEAFF
>TRBD1|TRBJ1-1|TRBV5-1|few
TGCGCCAGCAGCTTCGGGGTAACAGGGGGAAATCCTGAAGCTTTCTTT
CASSFGVTGGNPEAFF
>.|TRBJ2-1|TRBV12-3/TRBV12-4|.
TGTGCCAGCAGTGATAATATATTAGGGAATGAGCAGTTCTTC
CASSDNILGNEQFF
>.|TRBJ2-1|TRBV11-2|.
TGTGCCAGCAGCGTTCTCAATGAGCAGTTCTTC
CASSVLNEQFF
>.|TRBJ1-1|TRBV12-3/TRBV12-4|.
TGTGCCAGCACCTCCCTCAGGAACACTGAAGCTTTCTTT
CASTSLRNTEAFF
>.|TRBJ1-1|TRBV7-9|few
TGTGCCAGCAGCTTAGCGCCCATGAACACTGAAGCTTTCTTT
CASSLAPMNTEAFF
>TRBD2|TRBJ2-4|TRBV29-1|few
TGCAGCGTTTCTAGCGGCCTAGCCAAAAACATTCAGTACTTC
CSVSSGLAKNIQYF
>.|TRBJ2-5|TRBV7-2|.
TGTGCCAGCAGCTCCATTTTATGGGGCTCGGGGACCCAGTACTTC
CASSSILWGSGTQYF
>TRBD1|TRBJ1-1|TRBV3-1|.
TGTGCCAGCAGCCAGTACAGGGGAAGGTTAACTGAAGCTTTCTTT
CASSQYRGRLTEAFF
>.|TRBJ2-1|TRBV7-7|.
TGTGCCAGCAGCTTAGGGCAGGACCCCTCCTACAATGAGCAGTTCTTC
CASSLGQDPSYNEQFF
>.|TRBJ1-5|TRBV12-3/TRBV12-4|.
TGTGCCAGCAGTTTAAGGGACCTGAGGAGCAATCAGCCCCAGCATTTT
CASSLRDLRSNQPQHF
>.|TRBJ2-3|TRBV10-3|few
TGTGCCATCAGTTCGAAGGACACAGATACGCAGTATTTT
CAISSKDTDTQYF
>.|TRBJ2-7|TRBV9|few
TGTGCCAGCAGCTCAACGGACAGAGGGCTCGAGCAGTACTTC
CASSSTDRGLEQYF